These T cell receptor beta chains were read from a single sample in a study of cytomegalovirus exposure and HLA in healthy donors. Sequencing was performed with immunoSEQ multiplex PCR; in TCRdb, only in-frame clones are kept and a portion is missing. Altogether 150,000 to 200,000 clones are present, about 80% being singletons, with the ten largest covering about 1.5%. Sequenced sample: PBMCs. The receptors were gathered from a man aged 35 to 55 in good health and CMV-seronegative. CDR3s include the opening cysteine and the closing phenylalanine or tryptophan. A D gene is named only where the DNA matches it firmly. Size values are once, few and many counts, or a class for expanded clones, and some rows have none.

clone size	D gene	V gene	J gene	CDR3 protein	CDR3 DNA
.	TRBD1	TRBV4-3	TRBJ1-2	CASSQFPGQGYGYTF	TGCGCCAGCAGCCAATTTCCGGGACAGGGGTATGGCTACACCTTC
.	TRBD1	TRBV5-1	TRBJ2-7	CASSSGQGGTYEQYF	TGCGCCAGCAGCTCGGGACAGGGGGGAACCTACGAGCAGTACTTC
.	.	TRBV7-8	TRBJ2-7	CASSGGDSYEQYF	TGTGCCAGCAGCGGAGGGGACAGCTACGAGCAGTACTTC
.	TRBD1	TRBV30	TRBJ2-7	CAWSGDSYEQYF	TGTGCCTGGAGCGGGGACAGCTACGAGCAGTACTTC
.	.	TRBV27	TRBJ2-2	CASSSGGYANTGELFF	TGTGCCAGCAGTTCTGGCGGTTACGCGAACACCGGGGAGCTGTTTTTT
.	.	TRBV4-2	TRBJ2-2	CASNGGGTGELFF	TGTGCCAGCAACGGTGGTGGCACCGGGGAGCTGTTTTTT
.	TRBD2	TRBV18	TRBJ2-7	CASSPGLLGLAGEQYF	TGTGCCAGCTCACCAGGGTTGCTAGGGCTAGCGGGGGAGCAGTACTTC
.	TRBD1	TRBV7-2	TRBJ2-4	CASSPTGARGAKNIQYF	TGTGCCAGCAGCCCGACAGGGGCAAGAGGGGCCAAAAACATTCAGTACTTC
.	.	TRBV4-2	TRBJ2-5	CASSQDRRQETQYF	TGTGCCAGCAGCCAAGATCGGCGGCAAGAGACCCAGTACTTC
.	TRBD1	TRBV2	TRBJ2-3	CASSTGALDTQYF	TGTGCCAGCAGTACAGGGGCTTTGGATACGCAGTATTTT
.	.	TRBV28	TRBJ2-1	CASIGGDVTYNEQFF	TGTGCCAGCATTGGAGGAGACGTCACCTACAATGAGCAGTTCTTC
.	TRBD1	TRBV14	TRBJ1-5	CASSPRDRVYSNQPQHF	TGTGCCAGCAGCCCCCGGGACAGAGTTTATAGCAATCAGCCCCAGCATTTT
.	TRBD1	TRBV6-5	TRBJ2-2	CASRRDRLSTGELFF	TGTGCCAGCAGGAGGGACAGGCTAAGCACCGGGGAGCTGTTTTTT
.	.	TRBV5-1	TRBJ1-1	CASSSSEGTEAFF	TGCGCCAGCAGCTCCTCGGAGGGCACTGAAGCTTTCTTT
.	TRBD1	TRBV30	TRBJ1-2	CAWTTGAGGYTF	TGTGCCTGGACGACAGGGGCGGGAGGCTACACCTTC
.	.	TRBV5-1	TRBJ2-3	CASSSAGSIGQYF	TGCGCCAGCAGCTCCGCAGGATCCATCGGGCAGTATTTT
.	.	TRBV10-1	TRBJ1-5	CASSDQGGGQPQHF	TGCGCCAGCAGCGACCAGGGCGGGGGCCAGCCCCAGCATTTT
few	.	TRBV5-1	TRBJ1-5	CASSLGSGRNSNQPQHF	TGCGCCAGCAGCTTGGGTTCAGGAAGGAATAGCAATCAGCCCCAGCATTTT
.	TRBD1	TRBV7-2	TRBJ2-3	CASSIGPGQGGGTQYF	TGTGCCAGCAGTATCGGTCCGGGACAGGGAGGAGGTACGCAGTATTTT
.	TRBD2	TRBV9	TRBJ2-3	CASSDGGADTQYF	TGTGCCAGCAGCGACGGGGGGGCAGATACGCAGTATTTT
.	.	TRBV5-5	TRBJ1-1	CASSPHYMNTEAFF	TGTGCCAGCAGCCCACATTACATGAACACTGAAGCTTTCTTT
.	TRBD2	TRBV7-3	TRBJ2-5	CASSPGGGRETQYF	TGTGCCAGCAGCCCCGGCGGGGGGCGAGAGACCCAGTACTTC
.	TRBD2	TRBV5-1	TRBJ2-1	CASSHGTNDEQFF	TGCGCCAGCAGCCACGGGACTAACGATGAGCAGTTCTTC
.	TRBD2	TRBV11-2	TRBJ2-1	CASSPGTSGRDNEQFF	TGTGCCAGCAGCCCCGGGACTAGCGGGAGGGATAATGAGCAGTTCTTC
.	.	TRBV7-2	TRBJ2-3	CASRSQQTDTQYF	TGTGCCAGCAGGTCTCAACAGACAGATACGCAGTATTTT
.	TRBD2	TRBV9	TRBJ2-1	CASSVAGLVYNEQFF	TGTGCCAGCAGCGTAGCCGGACTAGTGTACAATGAGCAGTTCTTC
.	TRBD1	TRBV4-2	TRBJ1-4	CASSRPDRGQQEKLFF	TGTGCCAGCAGCCGCCCGGACAGGGGGCAGCAGGAAAAACTGTTTTTT
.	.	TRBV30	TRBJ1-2	CAWTQVLDSLGGYTF	TGTGCCTGGACCCAAGTCTTGGACAGTCTAGGTGGCTACACCTTC
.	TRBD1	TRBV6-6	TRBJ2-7	CASKGDRDLTIEQYF	TGTGCCAGCAAGGGGGACAGGGACCTTACAATTGAGCAGTACTTC